One T cell receptor beta chain is described in this entry. Its antigen is unknown. TCRdb re-derived calls from the reads in MiXCR, one entry per CDR3 protein. The profile shows around 900,000 distinct CDR3 sequences, roughly 31% of them singletons. These data are taken from a study of T cell repertoires in cytomegalovirus infection. Across the whole study: The authors relied on CMV epitopes, both recently identified HLA-C-restricted and well-studied HLA-B-restricted.

Study-wide points: CMV-specific TCR beta clonotypes restricted by HLA-C were the ones dominating the ex vivo response. Cumulative public TCR beta family frequency identified CMV carriers with the relevant HLA.

Germline values: CDR1 MNHNS, CDR2 SASEGT. The CDR3 is 16 residues long. V lost 3 bases and J lost 0; bases outside the gene matches: 5. The chain is built from TRBV6-1 and TRBJ1-3, with 7 bases lining up with TRBD1. The source is a human donor in good health (CMV status not recorded). Some clones in this sample may be carry-over from other donors' samples. Sequences were derived from cultured CD8+ T cells from PBMCs, sampled from culture after CMV antigen stimulation. The CDR3 here is CASSERQGLSGNTIYF. For the CDR3, the DNA is TGTGCCAGCAGTGAGAGACAGGGACTCTCTGGAAACACCATATATTTT.